Below, 32 T cell receptor beta chains from the same sample are listed, as sequenced in a study of cytomegalovirus exposure and HLA in healthy donors. Primers: 60 Vbeta forward and 13 Jbeta reverse. Profiling relied on immunoSEQ multiplex PCR, and the TCRdb table lists in-frame clones only, not all of them. The sample holds 85,000 to 110,000 clones. The specimen sequenced was PBMCs. The receptor source for this set is a man between 40 and 49 years old in good health and CMV-seronegative.

This chain connects TRBV7-8 to TRBJ2-5; 13 bases map to TRBD2. The closer fit of TRBJ2-7 to the DNA end suggests the J call may be wrong. CDR1 is SGHVS and CDR2 is FQNEAQ in the germline V gene. The CDR3 contains 15 residues. CDR3 amino acids: CASSPGLAGALEQYF. CDR3 DNA sequence: TGTGCCAGCAGCCCAGGACTAGCGGGAGCGCTCGAGCAGTACTTC.

This rearrangement joins TRBV6-1 to TRBJ2-3, with TRBD1 as a possible D gene (5 bases). Germline V gives CDR1 MNHNS, CDR2 SASEGT. This CDR3 contains 14 residues. V was trimmed by 2 bases and J by 2 bases, leaving 8 bases between them. The CDR3, as DNA: TGTGCCAGCAGTGAAAGGGGAACCACAGATACGCAGTATTTT. It specifies CASSERGTTDTQYF.

This chain connects TRBV19 to TRBJ1-5; D is unclear. Germline V lookup: CDR1 LNHDA, CDR2 SQIVND (reference sequence). The CDR3 is 13 residues long. Trimming left V 2 bases short and J 1 base short, with 3 bases between. CDR3 amino acids: CASSISSNQPQHF. CDR3 DNA: TGTGCCAGTAGTATATCAAGCAATCAGCCCCAGCATTTT.

The chain carries TRBV9 and TRBJ2-3, with 14 bases aligning to TRBD2. This CDR3 contains 19 residues. V lost 5 bases to trimming and J lost 2 bases; unmatched junction nucleotides: 13. Germline V gives CDR1 SGDLS, CDR2 YYNGEE. In DNA form, the CDR3 reads TGTGCCAGCAGTGAGACTAGCGGGGGGGCATATTCGTCCACAGATACGCAGTATTTT. Translation: CASSETSGGAYSSTDTQYF. The full variable domain, with the rest looked up from reference TRBV9 and TRBJ2-3, is DSGVTQTPKHLITATGQRVTLRCSPRSGDLSVYWYQQSLDQGLQFLIQYYNGEERAKGNILERFSAQQFPDLHSELNLSSLELGDSALYFCASSETSGGAYSSTDTQYFGPGTRLTVL.

The chain employs TRBV25-1 and TRBJ1-4, with 8 bases aligning to TRBD1. Germline V CDR1 and CDR2: MGHDK, SYGVNS. The V and J ends lost 4 bases and 7 bases, in that order; junction bases with no gene match: 5. This CDR3 has 14 residues. The CDR3, as DNA: TGTGCCAGCAGTGTGACAGGGGAGAGTGAAAAACTGTTTTTT. The encoded protein is CASSVTGESEKLFF.

This rearrangement joins TRBV28 to TRBJ2-3; the D gene is possibly TRBD2 (6 bases). Germline V lookup: CDR1 MDHEN, CDR2 SYDVKM. The germline V and J ends were trimmed by 7 bases and 1 base, with 12 bases remaining between them. CDR3 length: 14 residues. The CDR3 loop is CASNLPSGTDTQYF. CDR3 DNA: TGTGCCAGCAATCTCCCTAGCGGCACAGATACGCAGTATTTT.

This chain links TRBV18 with TRBJ2-2; TRBD2 matches 10 bases. V lost 5 bases to trimming and J lost 1 base; unmatched junction nucleotides: 4. CDR3 length: 16 residues. Germline assignment: CDR1 KGHSH and CDR2 LQKENI. Here the CDR3 reads CASSSLAGGNTGELFF. CDR3 coding DNA: TGTGCCAGCTCATCCTTAGCGGGAGGGAACACCGGGGAGCTGTTTTTT.

J is TRBJ2-5 and V is TRBV11-2, with TRBD2 as a possible D gene (6 bases). This CDR3 has 15 amino acids. Germline V lookup: CDR1 SGHAT, CDR2 FQNNGV. V was shortened by 0 bases and J by 7 bases, with 15 bases between the two germline ends. In DNA form, the CDR3 reads TGTGCCAGCAGCTTAGAGGGGGGTAGGGAGATGACCCAGTACTTC. Translating gives CASSLEGGREMTQYF. Full variable domain (remainder filled in from reference TRBV11-2 and TRBJ2-5): EAGVAQSPRYKIIEKRQSVAFWCNPISGHATLYWYQQILGQGPKLLIQFQNNGVVDDSQLPKDRFSAERLKGVDSTLKIQPAKLEDSAVYLCASSLEGGREMTQYFGPGTRLLVL.

J is TRBJ1-2 and V is TRBV28; 9 bases agree with TRBD1. The CDR3 has 14 residues. Germline assignment: CDR1 MDHEN and CDR2 SYDVKM. With 4 bases clipped from V and 8 bases from J, the junction kept 8 bases outside the gene matches. CDR3 DNA sequence: TGTGCCAGCAGTTCAGGACAGGGGATTAGGGGCTACACCTTC. Its translation is CASSSGQGIRGYTF.

The V gene is TRBV11-2, the J gene TRBJ2-3; TRBD1 agrees at 10 bases. With V trimmed by 3 bases and J by 3 bases, 3 bases remained unmatched. The germline CDR1 and CDR2 sequences are SGHAT and FQNNGV. The CDR3 is 15 residues long. CDR3 region: CASSFDRGRTDTQYF. The CDR3, as DNA: TGTGCCAGCAGCTTCGACAGGGGGCGGACAGATACGCAGTATTTT.

The chain combines TRBV19 with TRBJ2-2; possible D gene TRBD2, 6 bases. The CDR3 has 14 residues. The V end was cut by 7 bases, the J end by 0 bases, with 9 bases between. Germline loops: CDR1 LNHDA, CDR2 SQIVND (reference sequence). The CDR3 coding sequence is TGTGCCAGTAATGGCGGGGCGAACACCGGGGAGCTGTTTTTT. Its protein product is CASNGGANTGELFF. Full variable domain (rest looked up from reference TRBV19 and TRBJ2-2): DGGITQSPKYLFRKEGQNVTLSCEQNLNHDAMYWYRQDPGQGLRLIYYSQIVNDFQKGDIAEGYSVSREKKESFPLTVTSAQKNPTAFYLCASNGGANTGELFFGEGSRLTVL.

This rearrangement joins TRBV5-1 to TRBJ2-1, with D perhaps TRBD2 (5 bases). Trimming pared 0 bases from V and 8 bases from J, leaving 9 bases between. This CDR3 region has 13 residues. Germline V lookup: CDR1 SGHRS, CDR2 YFSETQ. The CDR3 sequence is CASSLGGEDEQFF. CDR3 nucleotide sequence: TGCGCCAGCAGCTTGGGGGGAGAGGATGAGCAGTTCTTC.

The chain combines TRBV4-3 with TRBJ2-5; 10 nucleotides match TRBD1. Losses at the gene ends were 6 bases for V and 0 bases for J; bases not matched to a gene: 4. CDR1 and CDR2 (germline): LGHNA, YSLEER. CDR3 length equals 15 residues. In DNA, the CDR3 is TGCGCCAGCAGGATGGACAGGGGGTACCAAGAGACCCAGTACTTC. Amino acids: CASRMDRGYQETQYF.

The chain couples TRBV7-2 to TRBJ2-7; 11 positions agree with TRBD1. The CDR3 spans 14 residues. The V gene's germline CDR1 is SGHTA and CDR2 FQGNSA. V was pared by 4 bases and J by 2 bases, with 1 base of the junction left unmatched. The CDR3 bases are TGTGCCAGCAGCTGGGGACAGGGGGCCTACGAGCAGTACTTC. Translation: CASSWGQGAYEQYF.

The rearrangement links TRBV5-4 to TRBJ2-1, with TRBD2 identical over 11 bases. The CDR3 contains 16 residues. The J segment lost 4 bases and the V segment lost 4 bases, leaving 7 bases of the junction unmatched. Germline assignment: CDR1 SGHNT and CDR2 YYREEE (reference sequence). The DNA of the CDR3 is TGTGCCAGCAGCCCCCGACTAGCGGGGAAATACAATGAGCAGTTCTTC. Translated, it gives CASSPRLAGKYNEQFF.

The chain couples TRBV29-1 to TRBJ2-3; TRBD1 is a possible D gene (6 bases). Trimming pared 2 bases from V and 0 bases from J, leaving 12 bases between. Germline V gene data show CDR1 as SQVTM and CDR2 as ANQGSEA. The CDR3 is 15 amino acids. The CDR3 DNA reads as TGCAGCGTTGAACCTCAGGGGCTTAGCACAGATACGCAGTATTTT. It yields the protein CSVEPQGLSTDTQYF.

This chain connects TRBV15 to TRBJ2-7, with unresolved D. V lost 1 base, J lost 0 bases, and 10 bases lay in between. CDR1 and CDR2 from the germline V gene are LNHNV and YYDKDF (reference sequence). The CDR3 is made up of 15 amino acids. The CDR3 region is CATSRVTVHSYEQYF. The DNA for the CDR3 is TGTGCCACCAGCAGAGTAACGGTCCACTCCTACGAGCAGTACTTC.

The chain joins TRBV10-3 to TRBJ1-4, with a tentative D call TRBD1 (5 bases). V lost 9 bases to trimming and J lost 11 bases, with 22 bases between them. CDR3 length: 14 amino acids. Germline V gene data show CDR1 as ENHRY and CDR2 as SYGVKD. Here the CDR3 reads CAIRDGAADGKLFF. The DNA of the CDR3 is TGTGCCATAAGGGATGGGGCAGCCGATGGCAAACTGTTTTTT.

The J gene is TRBJ1-1, the V gene TRBV28, with D unclear. V lost 6 bases and J 1 base, leaving 12 bases between the germline ends. Germline values: CDR1 MDHEN, CDR2 SYDVKM. This CDR3 is 14 amino acids long. CDR3 amino acids: CASRTGGWNTEAFF. CDR3 nucleotides: TGTGCCAGCAGAACCGGAGGGTGGAACACTGAAGCTTTCTTT. The whole variable domain, filled in from reference TRBV28 and TRBJ1-1, reads DVKVTQSSRYLVKRTGEKVFLECVQDMDHENMFWYRQDPGLGLRLIYFSYDVKMKEKGDIPEGYSVSREKKERFSLILESASTNQTSMYLCASRTGGWNTEAFFGQGTRLTVV.

The gene calls are TRBV4-1 and TRBJ2-1; 9 nucleotides align to TRBD2. The germline V gene has CDR1 MGHRA and CDR2 YSYEKL. Losses at the gene ends were 0 bases for V and 5 bases for J; bases not matched to a gene: 8. This CDR3 contains 17 residues. The chain's CDR3 is CASSQDERSSGNNEQFF. In DNA form, the CDR3 reads TGCGCCAGCAGCCAAGATGAGAGGTCTAGCGGGAACAATGAGCAGTTCTTC.

This rearrangement joins TRBV29-1 to TRBJ1-3; tentatively, D is TRBD1 (5 bases). Germline CDR1 reads SQVTM; CDR2 reads ANQGSEA. V was pared by 2 bases and J by 4 bases, with 9 bases between. This CDR3 region has 13 residues. The CDR3 here is CSVEFREGNTIYF. The CDR3 DNA reads as TGCAGCGTTGAATTCAGGGAAGGAAACACCATATATTTT.

This chain joins TRBV4-2 and TRBJ2-7, with 9 bases aligning to TRBD1. The V and J ends lost 0 bases and 3 bases, in that order; junction bases with no gene match: 6. CDR3 length: 16 residues. The germline V gene encodes CDR1 LGHNA and CDR2 YNFKEQ. The DNA for the CDR3 is TGTGCCAGCAGCCAAGACTGGGACAGGGACTTCTACGAGCAGTACTTC. This sequence encodes CASSQDWDRDFYEQYF.

The chain joins TRBV18 to TRBJ2-7; D is unresolved. The CDR3 is 14 amino acids. V was pared by 2 bases and J by 0 bases, with 8 bases between. Looked up from germline, CDR1 is KGHSH and CDR2 is LQKENI. The CDR3 DNA is TGTGCCAGCTCACCAACAAGTGTCTCCTACGAGCAGTACTTC. Translation: CASSPTSVSYEQYF.

This chain links TRBV5-1 with TRBJ2-3; 8 positions match TRBD1. Looked up from germline, CDR1 is SGHRS and CDR2 is YFSETQ. V dropped 4 bases and J dropped 4; count of bases not matched to a gene: 5. The CDR3 spans 14 residues. CDR3 residues: CASSPGQGADTQYF. CDR3 in DNA: TGCGCCAGCAGCCCCGGACAGGGCGCAGATACGCAGTATTTT.

The chain links TRBV19 to TRBJ1-2; 8 bases map to TRBD1. CDR3 length equals 14 residues. The V segment lost 8 bases and the J segment 4 bases; nucleotides outside the gene matches: 9. Germline V gene data show CDR1 as LNHDA and CDR2 as SQIVND (reference sequence). This CDR3 reads CASDERQGRYGYTF. Here the CDR3 DNA reads TGTGCCAGTGATGAAAGACAGGGGCGCTATGGCTACACCTTC.

This chain connects TRBV6-5 to TRBJ2-1; 12 bases line up with TRBD2. This CDR3 is 15 amino acids long. Germline V gene sequence: CDR1 MNHEY, CDR2 SVGAGI. J gave up 7 bases and V 4 bases, and 5 bases lay outside the gene matches. In DNA, the CDR3 is TGTGCCAGCAGTTCGCTAGCGGGGGGGCAGAATGAGCAGTTCTTC. It codes for CASSSLAGGQNEQFF.

The chain joins TRBV7-2 to TRBJ2-1; 14 bases are shared with TRBD2. The CDR3 extends over 16 amino acids. CDR1 and CDR2 from the germline V gene are SGHTA and FQGNSA. The junction had 9 bases not matched to a gene; V was cut back by 7 bases and J by 7 bases. CDR3 coding DNA: TGTGCCAGCACCAAACTCGGGACTAGCGGGAGTAATGAGCAGTTCTTC. Translation gives CASTKLGTSGSNEQFF.

The J gene is TRBJ2-5, the V gene TRBV14; possibly TRBD1 for D (6 bases). Between the trimmed V and J ends, which lost 5 bases and 4 bases, there was a span of 20 bases. Per germline, CDR1 SGHDN and CDR2 FVKESK. The CDR3 spans 16 residues. The CDR3 is CASSKSQGGLIETQYF. DNA for the CDR3: TGTGCCAGCAGCAAATCACAGGGCGGGTTGATAGAGACCCAGTACTTC.

The V and J genes are TRBV9 and TRBJ2-7, with 10 nucleotides matching TRBD1. The CDR3 spans 16 residues. The V gene end was trimmed by 3 bases and the J gene end by 2 bases; junction bases not matched to a gene: 8. Germline V CDR1 and CDR2: SGDLS, YYNGEE. The CDR3 region has the DNA TGTGCCAGCAGCGAGCACGGGACAGGGGTTACCTACGAGCAGTACTTC. This sequence encodes CASSEHGTGVTYEQYF.

The chain is built from TRBV15 and TRBJ2-3; TRBD2 is a possible D gene (6 bases). Per germline, CDR1 LNHNV and CDR2 YYDKDF (reference sequence). The length of the CDR3 is 14 residues. Trimming cost V 1 base and J 4 bases, with 9 bases left between them. CDR3: CATSRGGVADTQYF. CDR3 nucleotides: TGTGCCACCAGCAGAGGCGGGGTCGCAGATACGCAGTATTTT.

Here the CDR3 DNA reads TGTGCCAGCAGCACATACCGACAGGGGGGAAGTTACGAGCAGTACTTC. Its translation is CASSTYRQGGSYEQYF. The chain uses TRBV21-1 and TRBJ2-7; the tabulated D call, TRBD1, remains unverified against the DNA. TRBV21-1 is a listed pseudogene. The CDR3 consists of 16 residues.

The V call is TRBV11-2, the J call TRBJ2-1; no definite D call. Germline V lookup: CDR1 SGHAT, CDR2 FQNNGV. The V end was cut by 4 bases, the J end by 9 bases, with 22 bases between. The CDR3 has 16 amino acids. The CDR3 DNA follows: TGTGCCAGCAGCTCACCCTTTGACATCCTAACGGTTGAGCAGTTCTTC. Its protein product is CASSSPFDILTVEQFF.